Presented here are 30 T cell receptor beta chains from one specimen sequenced in a study of OX40 agonist ivuxolimab in advanced cancers. Library preparation employed the immunoSEQ multiplex PCR assay. Held by TCRdb, this immuneACCESS table contains in-frame sequences only and omits some clones. Under half of the omission traces to an unresolved V gene where checked; the cause of the rest is unknown. The sample table holds 70,000 to 85,000 clones, of which 70% to 90% were seen once. Clones ranked in the top ten supply 5.5% to 7% of the sample. The source was CD4+ or CD8+ T cells sorted from blood, collected in a trial of the OX40 agonist ivuxolimab. Receptor source: an adult with an advanced solid tumor such as melanoma, head and neck, liver or kidney cancer.

The chain links TRBV5-1 to TRBJ2-5; the match to TRBD2 covers 10 bases. The germline CDR1 and CDR2 sequences are SGHRS and YFSETQ. This CDR3 contains 15 residues. V lost 2 bases, J lost 2 bases, and 3 bases stayed unmatched. For the CDR3, the DNA is TGCGCCAGCAGCTTTATACTAGCGGGGCAAGAGACCCAGTACTTC. Translating gives CASSFILAGQETQYF.

This clone was recorded only once. The chain employs TRBV6-6 and TRBJ2-5, with D hard to call. The CDR3 has 13 amino acids. Germline loops: CDR1 MNHNY, CDR2 SVGAGI (reference sequence). Trimming cost V 10 bases and J 4 bases, with 16 bases left between them. The CDR3, as DNA: TGTGCCACCCAAAACCTAAGAGGAGAGACCCAGTACTTC. Translating gives CATQNLRGETQYF.

The chain's CDR3 is CSVPGPINYGYTF. The CDR3 DNA follows: TGCAGCGTACCGGGACCGATCAACTATGGCTACACCTTC. The V call is TRBV29-1, the J call TRBJ1-2; possible D gene TRBD1, 5 bases. Looked up from germline, CDR1 is SQVTM and CDR2 is ANQGSEA. Deletions cut 6 bases from V and 2 bases from J, with 13 bases between. This CDR3 has 13 amino acids. The full variable domain, completed using reference TRBV29-1 and TRBJ1-2, is SAVISQKPSRDICQRGTSLTIQCQVDSQVTMMFWYRQQPGQSLTLIATANQGSEATYESGFVIDKFPISRPNLTFSTLTVSNMSPEDSSIYLCSVPGPINYGYTFGSGTRLTVV.

CDR3 amino acids: CASSQPGLRGETQYF. The CDR3 DNA follows: TGTGCCAGCAGTCAACCGGGCCTCCGGGGAGAGACCCAGTACTTC. The V and J genes are TRBV25-1 and TRBJ2-5; D perhaps matches TRBD2 (5 bases). Trimming removed 5 bases at V and 4 bases at J, with 17 bases between. Germline-derived CDR1 and CDR2 are MGHDK and SYGVNS. CDR3 length equals 15 residues.

V is TRBV4-3 and J is TRBJ2-1; 10 bases are shared with TRBD2. The V and J ends lost 4 bases and 4 bases, in that order; junction bases with no gene match: 4. This CDR3 spans 15 amino acids. Per the germline V gene, CDR1 is LGHNA and CDR2 is YSLEER. The CDR3 reads CASSRGLAVYNEQFF. The CDR3 region has the DNA TGCGCCAGCAGCCGTGGACTAGCGGTATACAATGAGCAGTTCTTC.

This chain links TRBV28 with TRBJ2-5, with D uncertain. The CDR3 covers 14 residues. Germline CDR1 reads MDHEN; CDR2 reads SYDVKM. V lost 4 bases and J lost 0, with 9 bases in between. CDR3 in DNA: TGTGCCAGCAGTTCCAAGTGGTACCAAGAGACCCAGTACTTC. It codes for CASSSKWYQETQYF.

The chain links TRBV5-6 to TRBJ1-5, with D unresolved. Deletions cut 4 bases from V and 3 bases from J, with 11 bases between. Germline CDR1 is SGHDT and CDR2 is YYEEEE. The CDR3 totals 14 residues. CDR3 nucleotides: TGTGCCAGCAGCCAACGGCGTTACAATCAGCCCCAGCATTTT. Translation gives CASSQRRYNQPQHF.

The chain carries TRBV27 and TRBJ2-2, with D possibly being TRBD1 (6 bases). V dropped 8 bases and J dropped 4 bases, with 11 bases sitting between them. The CDR3 covers 13 residues. Germline CDR1 and CDR2: MNHEY and SMNVEV (reference sequence). CDR3 sequence reads: CASGWGPTGELFF. As DNA, the CDR3 is TGTGCCAGCGGTTGGGGGCCCACCGGGGAGCTGTTTTTT.

The rearrangement links TRBV28 to TRBJ2-1, with D possibly TRBD1 on 5 matching bases. The CDR3 is 11 residues long. V dropped 5 bases and J dropped 8 bases, with 7 bases sitting between them. Germline-derived CDR1 and CDR2 are MDHEN and SYDVKM. CDR3 protein: CASSTGYEQFF. The CDR3 DNA reads TGTGCCAGCAGTACAGGATATGAGCAGTTCTTC.

The genes are TRBV10-3 and TRBJ2-7; 7 nucleotides match TRBD1. J gave up 1 base and V 6 bases, and 6 bases lay outside the gene matches. Germline assignment: CDR1 ENHRY and CDR2 SYGVKD. This CDR3 is built from 14 residues. In DNA, the CDR3 is TGTGCCATCAGAAGAGGACAGGCGTCCTACGAGCAGTACTTC. Its protein is CAIRRGQASYEQYF.

The rearrangement joins TRBV19 to TRBJ1-1, with D possibly matching TRBD1 (5 bases). CDR1 and CDR2 from the germline V gene are LNHDA and SQIVND (reference sequence). V lost 3 bases, J lost 4 bases, and 27 bases lay in between. The CDR3 runs 19 residues. CDR3 DNA sequence: TGTGCCAGTAGTATTATGATCTTAAGGGGAGGGGCATCGGGCACTGAAGCTTTCTTT. It encodes CASSIMILRGGASGTEAFF.

This clone came up a few times. The chain joins TRBV7-9 to TRBJ2-7; D may be TRBD2 (6 bases). This CDR3 comprises 12 residues. The germline CDR1 and CDR2 sequences are SEHNR and FQNEAQ (reference sequence). V lost 5 bases and J lost 5, with 10 bases in between. CDR3 in amino acids: CASSQLANEQYF. As DNA, the CDR3 is TGTGCCAGCAGCCAACTAGCAAACGAGCAGTACTTC.

V and J are TRBV19 and TRBJ1-1; possibly TRBD1 for D (6 bases). Germline CDR1 reads LNHDA; CDR2 reads SQIVND (reference sequence). Trimming shortened V by 6 bases and J by 0 bases, and 20 bases separated the two germline ends. There are 17 residues in the CDR3. The CDR3 nucleotides are TGTGCCAGTAGGCCCGGAGGGGGGGTAATAATGAACACTGAAGCTTTCTTT. Translating it yields CASRPGGGVIMNTEAFF. Based on the CDR3 plus reference TRBV19 and TRBJ1-1, the full variable domain is DGGITQSPKYLFRKEGQNVTLSCEQNLNHDAMYWYRQDPGQGLRLIYYSQIVNDFQKGDIAEGYSVSREKKESFPLTVTSAQKNPTAFYLCASRPGGGVIMNTEAFFGQGTRLTVV.

The CDR3 nucleotides read TGTGCCAGCAGCCTCGGACCTGGGGAAGAGACCCAGTACTTC. This gives the protein CASSLGPGEETQYF. The gene calls are TRBV7-3 and TRBJ2-5; no reliable D call. This CDR3 contains 14 residues. V gave up 5 bases and J gave up 3 bases, with 13 bases separating them. The V gene's germline CDR1 is SGHTA and CDR2 FQGTGA.

This clone was observed a single time. The chain has TRBV28 and TRBJ1-6; the match to TRBD1 covers 9 bases. This CDR3 contains 16 residues. Trimming took 6 bases from V and 8 from J; bases not matched to a gene: 11. Germline CDR1 reads MDHEN; CDR2 reads SYDVKM. Here the CDR3 DNA reads TGTGCCAGCAGGAGTGGACAGGGGATGGAATATTCACCCCTCCACTTT. Its translation: CASRSGQGMEYSPLHF.

V usage is TRBV30 and J usage is TRBJ2-7; D call uncertain. V dropped 2 bases and J dropped 4 bases, with 9 bases sitting between them. Germline V gene sequence: CDR1 GTSNPN, CDR2 SVGIG (reference sequence). This CDR3 contains 12 residues. This CDR3 is CAWSQGLYEQYF. DNA of the CDR3: TGTGCCTGGAGTCAAGGGCTGTACGAGCAGTACTTC. Complete variable domain (other parts from reference TRBV30 and TRBJ2-7): SQTIHQWPATLVQPVGSPLSLECTVEGTSNPNLYWYRQAAGRGLQLLFYSVGIGQISSEVPQNLSASRPQDRQFILSSKKLLLSDSGFYLCAWSQGLYEQYFGPGTRLTVT.

This chain uses TRBV4-1 with TRBJ2-7, with TRBD2 matching 7 bases. This CDR3 comprises 19 residues. Losses at the gene ends were 2 bases for V and 3 bases for J; bases not matched to a gene: 19. The germline V gene encodes CDR1 MGHRA and CDR2 YSYEKL. This chain's CDR3 is CASSQQASPRGAGVYEQYF. For the CDR3, the DNA is TGCGCCAGCAGCCAACAAGCGTCCCCCCGGGGCGCGGGGGTCTACGAGCAGTACTTC.

The chain has TRBV7-2 and TRBJ1-1; weak D call: TRBD1 (5 bases). The CDR3 spans 16 residues. Trimming cost V 2 bases and J 3 bases, with 16 bases left between them. Germline values: CDR1 SGHTA, CDR2 FQGNSA. The CDR3 DNA reads TGTGCCAGCAGCTTACACAATAATCGGGGGTACACTGAAGCTTTCTTT. It is translated as CASSLHNNRGYTEAFF.

The genes are TRBV4-2 and TRBJ2-6; no definite D call. With 7 bases removed from V and 4 bases from J, the gap between germline ends came to 8 bases. This CDR3 has 13 amino acids. The germline V gene encodes CDR1 LGHNA and CDR2 YNFKEQ. The CDR3 DNA reads TGTGCCAGCATCGCGCCGGGGGCCAACGTCCTGACTTTC. It specifies CASIAPGANVLTF.

The chain recombines TRBV7-2 with TRBJ2-7; 9 bases line up with TRBD2. Germline CDR1 SGHTA, CDR2 FQGNSA. There are 14 residues in the CDR3. Trimming removed 4 bases from V and 2 bases from J; junction bases left unmatched: 3. DNA for the CDR3: TGTGCCAGCAGCTCGACTAGCGGTCCCTACGAGCAGTACTTC. Its protein is CASSSTSGPYEQYF.

This clone was detected only a few times. The chain has TRBV6-1 and TRBJ1-1; 9 positions match TRBD1. The V segment lost 2 bases and the J segment 5 bases; nucleotides outside the gene matches: 9. The CDR3 loop spans 16 amino acids. CDR1 and CDR2 from the germline V gene are MNHNS and SASEGT. The CDR3 DNA follows: TGTGCCAGCAGTGAATTTAGTGGGACAGGGTGGACTGAAGCTTTCTTT. It is translated as CASSEFSGTGWTEAFF.

This chain links TRBV7-2 with TRBJ2-5; unclear D gene. V shed 1 base and J shed 5 bases, with 5 bases lying between them. The CDR3 runs to 12 residues. CDR1 is SGHTA, CDR2 FQGNSA, per germline. The CDR3 here is CASSLDWETQYF. The CDR3 DNA follows: TGTGCCAGCAGCTTAGATTGGGAGACCCAGTACTTC.

This chain links TRBV5-1 with TRBJ2-5, with D possibly called TRBD1 or TRBD2 (6 bases each). The V gene lost 1 base and the J gene lost 4 bases, with 14 bases spanning the gap. From germline, CDR1 is SGHRS and CDR2 YFSETQ. CDR3 length equals 15 residues. The CDR3 region is CASSLSGGSGETQYF. CDR3 nucleotide sequence: TGCGCCAGCAGCTTGTCCGGGGGCTCAGGAGAGACCCAGTACTTC.

This chain connects TRBV7-2 to TRBJ1-4, with TRBD1 matching over 9 bases. Unmatched junction bases numbered 10, after V lost 1 base and J lost 7 bases. The CDR3 is 17 residues long. Germline CDR1 is SGHTA and CDR2 is FQGNSA. The CDR3 DNA reads TGTGCCAGCAGCTTAGTTCGGACAGGGGTAGTCGGTGAAAAACTGTTTTTT. Protein sequence: CASSLVRTGVVGEKLFF.

The CDR3 DNA is TGCGCCAGCAGTGAGTCCCCCAGCGGGTTTCTCAATGAGCAGTTCTTC. Its translation: CASSESPSGFLNEQFF. The rearrangement links TRBV10-1 to TRBJ2-1; a weak D match, TRBD2 (6 bases). Germline CDR1 and CDR2: WNHNN and SYGVQD (reference sequence). V lost 0 bases and J lost 6, with 15 bases in between. CDR3 length: 16 amino acids.

The rearrangement links TRBV10-3 to TRBJ2-4, with 7 bases identical to TRBD1. CDR3 length: 13 amino acids. J was trimmed by 5 bases and V by 8 bases; bases with no gene match: 6. Germline CDR1 is ENHRY and CDR2 is SYGVKD. CDR3: CAISTGDENIQYF. CDR3 in DNA: TGTGCCATCTCAACAGGGGACGAAAACATTCAGTACTTC.

The gene calls are TRBV7-9 and TRBJ2-7; 9 bases align to TRBD1. The germline CDR1 and CDR2 sequences are SEHNR and FQNEAQ (reference sequence). The J segment lost 4 bases and the V segment lost 5 bases, leaving 3 bases of the junction unmatched. This CDR3 has 13 residues. The CDR3 DNA reads as TGTGCCAGCAGCAAACAGGGGGCTTACGAGCAGTACGTC. It is translated as CASSKQGAYEQYV.

This clone was found a few times. In nucleotides, the CDR3 is TGTGCCAGCGCCCAGCCAGGGAGCTATGGCTACACCTTC. Translation gives CASAQPGSYGYTF. J is TRBJ1-2 and V is TRBV11-3, with a tentative D call TRBD1 (5 bases). In germline, CDR1 is SGHNT, CDR2 YENEEA. CDR3 length equals 13 residues. V lost 8 bases, J lost 4 bases, and 14 bases lay in between.

The chain recombines TRBV6-6 with TRBJ2-2; 7 positions match TRBD2. Germline CDR1 MNHNY, CDR2 SVGAGI (reference sequence). This CDR3 region has 12 residues. V trimming: 6 bases; J trimming: 7 bases; junction bases outside the gene matches: 2. CDR3 sequence (DNA): TGTGCCAGCAGGGAGCGGGGCGGGGAGCTGTTTTTT. It yields the protein CASRERGGELFF.

The sample holds one count of this clone. The chain uses TRBV2 and TRBJ2-7, with 8 bases identical to TRBD1. The V gene end was trimmed by 4 bases and the J gene end by 2 bases; junction bases not matched to a gene: 1. The CDR3 totals 13 residues. Looked up from germline, CDR1 is SNHLY and CDR2 is FYNNEI. The CDR3 DNA is TGTGCCAGCAGTGCGGGACAGGCCTACGAGCAGTACTTC. It codes for CASSAGQAYEQYF.